This record looks at one TCR beta chain sequence and its context. Its cognate antigen is unknown. This sample was taken from a study of shared clonotypes between healthy human individuals. Study as a whole: In total, the donors were two women and a few men aged 18 to 49. Findings and limits, study-wide: Only a few donors were included, so the genetic and exposure-history diversity represented was limited. Several donors shared approximately 5% of their naive CD4 clonotypes.

Here immunoSEQ multiplex PCR was the method, and the copy in TCRdb shows in-frame clones only, minus some. This sample has around 650,000 clones, with 96% found just once. Naive CD8 cells lacked CD45RO, underwent positive selection for CCR7 and left out terminally differentiated effector memory CD45RA+ cells. V lost 1 base, J lost 4 bases, and 6 bases stayed unmatched. The CDR3 spans 16 residues. Looked up from germline, CDR1 is SGHAT and CDR2 is FQNNGV. This TCR was recovered from a woman in her twenties or thirties in good health. This chain links TRBV11-2 with TRBJ2-2, with 7 bases identical to TRBD2. The material sequenced was naive CD8+ T cells sorted from blood. The CDR3 DNA reads as TGTGCCAGCAGCTTAGTGGTGGGAGGGAGCACCGGGGAGCTGTTTTTT. Protein product: CASSLVVGGSTGELFF.